This T cell receptor beta chain came from a study of blood T cell repertoires in COVID-19. Overall study context: Italy, Spain and the United States were the sources of the convalescent and acute COVID-19 samples. Nucleic acid was either cDNA or gDNA, and it came from T cells, B-cell-depleted T cells, or PBMCs.

Authors' analysis steps: Estimated nucleated cell counts came from reference gene primer amplification. The protocol was immunoSEQ multiplex PCR, while the TCRdb copy is restricted to in-frame clones and leaves out a portion. V and J calls plus clone size are reproduced from that table; the DNA served to infer D and trimming. The table records about 120,000 clones, roughly 85% of them present only once. The length of the CDR3 is 18 residues. The ends were cut back, 4 bases at V and 0 bases at J, with 21 bases in the middle. Germline V gene sequence: CDR1 KGHSH, CDR2 LQKENI. This clone was counted between two and nine times.

V and J are TRBV18 and TRBJ1-2, with D maybe TRBD1 (6 bases). This receptor was identified in a woman aged 80 or older with active or convalescent COVID-19. Sample: peripheral blood. The CDR3: CASSRFDRIGWANYGYTF. Here the CDR3 DNA reads TGTGCCAGCTCACGATTCGACAGGATCGGTTGGGCTAACTATGGCTACACCTTC.